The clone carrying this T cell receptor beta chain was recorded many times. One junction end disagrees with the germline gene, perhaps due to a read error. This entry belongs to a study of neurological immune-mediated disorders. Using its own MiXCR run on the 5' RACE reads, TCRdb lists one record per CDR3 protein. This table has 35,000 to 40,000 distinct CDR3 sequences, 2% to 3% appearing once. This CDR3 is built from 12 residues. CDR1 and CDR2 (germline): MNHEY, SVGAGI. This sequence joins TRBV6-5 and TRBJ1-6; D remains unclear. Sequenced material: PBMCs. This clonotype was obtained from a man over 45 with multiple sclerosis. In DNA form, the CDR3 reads TGTGCCAGCAGTTACCCCGGATCACCCCTCAACTTT. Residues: CASSYPGSPLNF.